The 24 T cell receptor beta chains below were found in one sample sequenced in a study of post-analysis software for immune sequencing data. Notes on the study in general: Patients used several TRBV segments, including TRBV5-6, TRBV5-1 and TRBV20-1, more often than controls.

TCR beta cDNA libraries had unique molecular identifiers. TCRdb called the PCR reads again in MiXCR, with one record for every CDR3 protein. Of a few hundred thousand distinct CDR3 sequences in the sample, around 40% were seen once. Their antigen targets remain unknown. Sequencing input: blood. These receptors were taken from a girl under 18 with multiple sclerosis.

This clonotype was observed a few times. The chain joins TRBV5-1 to TRBJ2-5, with TRBD1 matching 7 bases. Germline CDR1 and CDR2: SGHRS and YFSETQ. This CDR3 has 15 amino acids. With 4 bases clipped from V and 3 bases from J, the junction kept 9 bases outside the gene matches. The CDR3 nucleotides are TGCGCCAGCAGCCCCAACAGGGGCGAGAAAGAGACCCAGTACTTC. It specifies CASSPNRGEKETQYF.

The rearrangement links TRBV7-9 to TRBJ2-4; D may be TRBD2 (6 bases). With the DNA end fitting TRBJ2-7 better, the J assignment may be wrong. The CDR3 runs 14 residues. From germline, CDR1 is SEHNR and CDR2 FQNEAQ (reference sequence). CDR3 residues: CASSPVSGDYEQYF. CDR3 coding DNA: TGTGCCAGCAGCCCCGTGTCGGGAGACTACGAGCAGTACTTC.

This clonotype was seen more than once but under ten times. This sequence joins TRBV5-1 and TRBJ1-2, with 8 positions matching TRBD1. Losses at the gene ends were 2 bases for V and 4 bases for J; bases not matched to a gene: 7. The CDR3 runs to 15 residues. Germline-derived CDR1 and CDR2 are SGHRS and YFSETQ. The CDR3 is CASSFGTGQAYGYTF. CDR3 in DNA: TGCGCCAGCAGCTTCGGAACGGGACAGGCCTATGGCTACACCTTC.

The sample holds a few counts of this clonotype. J is TRBJ2-5 and V is TRBV7-2; no clear D. The germline CDR1 and CDR2 sequences are SGHTA and FQGNSA. The CDR3 length is 14 residues. V was shortened by 1 base and J by 2 bases, with 8 bases between the two germline ends. Here the CDR3 DNA reads TGTGCCAGCAGCTTAGATCTCGCTCAAGAGACCCAGTACTTC. Amino acids: CASSLDLAQETQYF.

A few counts support this clonotype. The chain links TRBV4-3 to TRBJ2-3; 9 bases map to TRBD2. Germline values: CDR1 LGHNA, CDR2 YSLEER. The CDR3 is made up of 17 amino acids. Unmatched junction bases numbered 10, after V lost 2 bases and J lost 4 bases. CDR3 sequence: CASSQWGLAEFPDTQYF. The CDR3 coding sequence is TGCGCCAGCAGCCAATGGGGACTAGCAGAGTTCCCAGATACGCAGTATTTT.

This chain uses TRBV20-1 with TRBJ2-3, with D perhaps given as TRBD1 or TRBD2 (6 bases each). V lost 5 bases, J lost 3 bases, and 21 bases lay in between. Germline-derived CDR1 and CDR2 are DFQATT and SNEGSKA (reference sequence). This CDR3 contains 16 residues. CDR3 nucleotides: TGCAGTGCTCCCTCGGGGGCAGGGGACGATACAGATACGCAGTATTTT. Translated: CSAPSGAGDDTDTQYF.

About this clonotype itself: The junction does not match germline at one end; this may be a read error. The CDR3 nucleotides are TGTGTCAGCAGCTATGGGTCTAGCGGGAGTGTTCCCGGGGAGCTGTTTTTT. It codes for CVSSYGSSGSVPGELFF. This sequence joins TRBV11-2 and TRBJ2-2, with 10 bases identical to TRBD2. Germline V gene sequence: CDR1 SGHAT, CDR2 FQNNGV. CDR3 size: 17 residues.

This sequence joins TRBV6-6 and TRBJ2-2; D uncertain. This CDR3 comprises 13 residues. V lost 7 bases and J lost 3, with 9 bases in between. Germline V gene sequence: CDR1 MNHNY, CDR2 SVGAGI (reference sequence). This CDR3 is CASMETDTGELFF. The CDR3 bases are TGTGCCAGCATGGAGACTGACACCGGGGAGCTGTTTTTT.

V gene TRBV28 combines with J gene TRBJ2-2, with D unresolved. Trimming pared 3 bases from V and 0 bases from J, leaving 11 bases between. The CDR3 has 16 residues. Looked up from germline, CDR1 is MDHEN and CDR2 is SYDVKM. CDR3 nucleotide sequence: TGTGCCAGCAGTTTGTCGGGCAGGACGAACACCGGGGAGCTGTTTTTT. This sequence encodes CASSLSGRTNTGELFF.

This clonotype was observed a handful of times. The chain has TRBV20-1 and TRBJ2-3; D may be TRBD2 (6 bases). Germline V lookup: CDR1 DFQATT, CDR2 SNEGSKA (reference sequence). The CDR3 sequence is 16 residues long. The V and J ends lost 6 bases and 2 bases respectively, with 21 bases between them. The CDR3 sequence is CSAAPIAETVTDTQYF. CDR3 nucleotides: TGCAGTGCAGCCCCGATAGCGGAGACAGTCACAGATACGCAGTATTTT.

The chain has TRBV2 and TRBJ2-7, with TRBD1 matching 8 bases. The CDR3 runs 14 residues. V trimming: 8 bases; J trimming: 2 bases; junction bases outside the gene matches: 8. Germline CDR1 and CDR2: SNHLY and FYNNEI. The chain's CDR3 is CASWPRDRTYEQYF. The CDR3 DNA reads as TGTGCCAGCTGGCCGAGGGACAGGACCTACGAGCAGTACTTC. Full variable domain (outside the CDR3, taken from reference TRBV2 and TRBJ2-7): EPEVTQTPSHQVTQMGQEVILRCVPISNHLYFYWYRQILGQKVEFLVSFYNNEISEKSEIFDDQFSVERPDGSNFTLKIRSTKLEDSAMYFCASWPRDRTYEQYFGPGTRLTVT.

The chain couples TRBV28 to TRBJ2-5; TRBD2 matches 15 bases. Germline V lookup: CDR1 MDHEN, CDR2 SYDVKM. The CDR3 totals 15 residues. The ends lost 8 bases at V and 4 bases at J; junction bases unmatched: 5. This CDR3 reads CASAGLAGGRETQYF. The CDR3 DNA sequence: TGTGCCAGCGCCGGACTAGCGGGAGGGCGAGAGACCCAGTACTTC.

The chain is built from TRBV20-1 and TRBJ2-7, with TRBD2 matching over 13 bases. Germline trimming cut 6 bases from V and 5 bases from J; bases unmatched to any gene: 7. Germline CDR1 reads DFQATT; CDR2 reads SNEGSKA (reference sequence). CDR3 length: 14 amino acids. CDR3 sequence: CSAGTSGTGDEQYF. DNA of the CDR3: TGCAGTGCGGGGACTAGCGGGACCGGCGACGAGCAGTACTTC.

This chain uses TRBV2 with TRBJ1-2; D might be TRBD1 (5 bases). Germline assignment: CDR1 SNHLY and CDR2 FYNNEI. V lost 5 bases and J 3 bases, leaving 16 bases between the germline ends. CDR3 length: 15 residues. CDR3 protein: CASSPPRGGDYGYTF. In nucleotides, the CDR3 is TGTGCCAGCAGTCCCCCCCGGGGAGGGGACTATGGCTACACCTTC.

This clonotype has just a few counts. This chain joins TRBV20-1 and TRBJ2-7, with TRBD2 identical over 14 bases. There are 15 residues in the CDR3. Germline assignment: CDR1 DFQATT and CDR2 SNEGSKA (reference sequence). The ends lost 3 bases at V and 4 bases at J; junction bases unmatched: 5. The CDR3 coding sequence is TGCAGTGCTAGGGGACTAGCGGGAGTAGGTTACGAGCAGTACTTC. Its protein is CSARGLAGVGYEQYF.

This clonotype was seen once. The rearrangement links TRBV4-1 to TRBJ2-7; D not certain. V was pared by 2 bases and J by 3 bases, with 14 bases between. Germline loops: CDR1 MGHRA, CDR2 YSYEKL. The CDR3 has 15 residues. The CDR3 DNA sequence: TGCGCCAGCAGCCAATATCCCGGATCAGTCTACGAGCAGTACTTC. This encodes CASSQYPGSVYEQYF.

This clonotype was seen a few times. CDR3: CASRGRDRGRLEQYF. CDR3 nucleotide sequence: TGTGCCAGCAGGGGGAGGGACAGGGGCCGTCTGGAGCAGTACTTC. This sequence joins TRBV28 and TRBJ2-5; 10 nucleotides align to TRBD1. Germline values: CDR1 MDHEN, CDR2 SYDVKM. The CDR3 length is 15 residues. V lost 6 bases and J lost 11; bases outside the gene matches: 15. The full variable domain, rest sourced from reference TRBV28 and TRBJ2-5, is DVKVTQSSRYLVKRTGEKVFLECVQDMDHENMFWYRQDPGLGLRLIYFSYDVKMKEKGDIPEGYSVSREKKERFSLILESASTNQTSMYLCASRGRDRGRLEQYFGPGTRLLVL.

The table lists this clonotype with a few counts. V is TRBV5-1 and J is TRBJ2-3; 11 bases match TRBD2. This CDR3 contains 17 residues. Germline-derived CDR1 and CDR2 are SGHRS and YFSETQ. J lost 1 base, V lost 0 bases, and 4 bases had no gene match. The CDR3 nucleotides read TGCGCCAGCAGCTTGGTAACTAGCGGGAGAGGCACAGATACGCAGTATTTT. Residues: CASSLVTSGRGTDTQYF.

This sequence joins TRBV6-1 and TRBJ2-4; 7 bases line up with TRBD1. The germline V gene has CDR1 MNHNS and CDR2 SASEGT. Trimming took 5 bases from V and 4 from J; bases not matched to a gene: 11. The CDR3 spans 16 residues. The CDR3 is CASSRTGEEGKNIQYF. CDR3 bases: TGTGCCAGCAGTAGAACAGGGGAAGAGGGGAAAAACATTCAGTACTTC.

The rearrangement links TRBV27 to TRBJ2-7, with a tentative D call TRBD1 (6 bases). The CDR3 spans 14 residues. V gave up 5 bases and J gave up 2 bases, with 13 bases separating them. Per germline, CDR1 MNHEY and CDR2 SMNVEV (reference sequence). CDR3 sequence (DNA): TGTGCCAGCAGTGTAACGGCAGGGGCCTACGAGCAGTACTTC. This gives the protein CASSVTAGAYEQYF.

The chain employs TRBV6-1 and TRBJ2-1; D possibly corresponds to TRBD2 (6 bases). The germline V gene encodes CDR1 MNHNS and CDR2 SASEGT. The CDR3 loop spans 15 amino acids. V was shortened by 4 bases and J by 4 bases, with 14 bases between the two germline ends. The CDR3 DNA sequence: TGTGCCAGCAGTGCCAGGGAGGTCCCTTACAATGAGCAGTTCTTC. Translating it yields CASSAREVPYNEQFF.

V and J are TRBV9 and TRBJ2-7, with 13 bases lining up with TRBD2. There are 17 residues in the CDR3. V shed 3 bases and J 0 bases; nucleotides not matched to a gene: 6. CDR1 and CDR2 from the germline V gene are SGDLS and YYNGEE. CDR3 amino acids: CASSAEGTSGISYEQYF. In nucleotides, the CDR3 is TGTGCCAGCAGCGCGGAAGGGACTAGCGGGATCTCCTACGAGCAGTACTTC.

About this clonotype itself: Mismatch with germline at one junction end may stem from a read error. The CDR3 reads CTSSSGQSSSYEQYF. The CDR3 DNA follows: TGTACCAGCAGTTCGGGACAGTCGAGCTCCTACGAGCAGTACTTC. The chain recombines TRBV27 with TRBJ2-5; 7 nucleotides line up with TRBD1. The tail of the sequence fits TRBJ2-7 better, so the J call may be wrong. This CDR3 region has 15 residues. Germline CDR1 is MNHEY and CDR2 is SMNVEV (reference sequence).

The rearrangement joins TRBV12-3 or TRBV12-4 to TRBJ2-7; 10 positions match TRBD1. V lost 0 bases to trimming and J lost 5 bases; unmatched junction nucleotides: 4. The length of the CDR3 is 15 residues. CDR3 nucleotide sequence: TGTGCCAGCAGTTTAGCTCGGGACAGGGGCCACGAGCAGTACTTC. Amino acid sequence: CASSLARDRGHEQYF.